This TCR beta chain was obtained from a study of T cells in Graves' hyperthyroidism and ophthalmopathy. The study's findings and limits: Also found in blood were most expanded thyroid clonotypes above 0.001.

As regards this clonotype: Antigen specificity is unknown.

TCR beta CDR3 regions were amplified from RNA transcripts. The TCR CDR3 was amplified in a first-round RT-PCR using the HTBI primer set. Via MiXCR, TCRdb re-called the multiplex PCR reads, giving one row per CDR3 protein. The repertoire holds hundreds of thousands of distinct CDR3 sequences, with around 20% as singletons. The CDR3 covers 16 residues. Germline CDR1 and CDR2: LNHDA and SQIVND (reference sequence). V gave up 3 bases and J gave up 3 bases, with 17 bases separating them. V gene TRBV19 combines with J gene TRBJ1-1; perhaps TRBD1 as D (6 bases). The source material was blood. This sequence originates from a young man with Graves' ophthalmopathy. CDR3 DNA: TGTGCCAGTAGTATGGGGCAGGGGCTGGCGGACACTGAAGCTTTCTTT. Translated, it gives CASSMGQGLADTEAFF. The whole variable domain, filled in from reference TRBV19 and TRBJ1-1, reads DGGITQSPKYLFRKEGQNVTLSCEQNLNHDAMYWYRQDPGQGLRLIYYSQIVNDFQKGDIAEGYSVSREKKESFPLTVTSAQKNPTAFYLCASSMGQGLADTEAFFGQGTRLTVV.